One and the same sample provided the 19 T cell receptor beta chains below, sequenced in a study of shared clonotypes between healthy human individuals. Profiled with immunoSEQ multiplex PCR; TCRdb holds only in-frame clones, not every one. The table lists 520,000 or so clones, 79% of them singletons. Material: PBMCs. The receptors were sampled from a woman aged 40 to 50 in good health. Some clones in this sample may be carry-over from other donors' samples.

This rearrangement joins TRBV6-5 to TRBJ1-2, with 9 bases matching TRBD1. The germline CDR1 and CDR2 sequences are MNHEY and SVGAGI. The CDR3 is 15 residues long. Trimming cost V 5 bases and J 8 bases; bases outside gene matches: 12. CDR3 residues: CASSAIRDRDRGYTF. Written as DNA, the CDR3 is TGTGCCAGCAGTGCGATCCGGGACAGGGACAGGGGCTACACCTTC.

A word on this clone: This probably arose from a read error, given a far larger clone one base away. This chain uses TRBV6-4 with TRBJ1-1; possibly TRBD1 for D (5 bases). Deletions cut 6 bases from V and 1 base from J, with 9 bases between. The CDR3 sequence is 13 residues long. Germline loops: CDR1 MRHNA, CDR2 SNTAGT. The CDR3 bases are TGTGCCAGCAGCCTAGGACAGAACACTGAAGCTTTCTTT. Its protein is CASSLGQNTEAFF.

The rearrangement uses TRBV7-2 and TRBJ2-3; D not certain. V gave up 5 bases and J gave up 2 bases, with 11 bases separating them. CDR3 length: 14 residues. Germline V gene data show CDR1 as SGHTA and CDR2 as FQGNSA. CDR3 in amino acids: CASSVGPLTDTQYF. The CDR3 DNA follows: TGTGCCAGCAGCGTGGGCCCACTCACAGATACGCAGTATTTT.

CDR3 sequence (DNA): TGTGCCACCGCCGGGACAGTGGGATTGGGTAATGAAAAACTGTTTTTT. Its translation: CATAGTVGLGNEKLFF. The V gene is TRBV28, the J gene TRBJ1-4, with 7 bases fitting TRBD1. Germline-derived CDR1 and CDR2 are MDHEN and SYDVKM. The CDR3 runs 16 residues. The V and J ends lost 10 bases and 4 bases, in that order; junction bases with no gene match: 15.

This chain's CDR3 is CAWSATGQRHQPQHF. The CDR3 region has the DNA TGTGCCTGGAGTGCCACGGGACAGCGGCATCAGCCCCAGCATTTT. The chain joins TRBV30 to TRBJ1-5, with 7 bases aligning to TRBD1. The V segment lost 1 base and the J segment 5 bases; nucleotides outside the gene matches: 8. This CDR3 contains 15 residues. CDR1 GTSNPN and CDR2 SVGIG come from the germline V gene (reference sequence).

The chain employs TRBV7-2 and TRBJ2-5; 10 bases line up with TRBD1. The J call may be in error: the DNA end matches TRBJ2-7 better. The germline V gene has CDR1 SGHTA and CDR2 FQGNSA. CDR3 length: 15 residues. CDR3 DNA sequence: TGTGCCAGCAGCTTTCAGGGACAGGGGTACTACGAGCAGTACTTC. It translates to CASSFQGQGYYEQYF.

J is TRBJ2-1 and V is TRBV18; no firm D call. V was cut by 0 bases and J by 4 bases, with 13 bases left in between. CDR3 length: 16 residues. Per the germline V gene, CDR1 is KGHSH and CDR2 is LQKENI. CDR3 in DNA: TGTGCCAGCTCACCACCGATTAGTGAGATATACAATGAGCAGTTCTTC. It yields the protein CASSPPISEIYNEQFF.

The chain uses TRBV28 and TRBJ1-2; TRBD1 matches 9 bases. Germline lookup yields CDR1 MDHEN and CDR2 SYDVKM. The CDR3 covers 13 residues. J gave up 6 bases and V 11 bases, and 10 bases lay outside the gene matches. CDR3 in DNA: TGTGCCGGCCAACTACAGGGGGCAGATGGCTACACCTTC. Protein sequence: CAGQLQGADGYTF.

In this sample, this clone turned up once. The V and J genes are TRBV11-2 and TRBJ2-1; TRBD1 is a possible D gene (5 bases). The CDR3 totals 18 residues. Germline values: CDR1 SGHAT, CDR2 FQNNGV. The ends were cut back, 5 bases at V and 7 bases at J, with 27 bases in the middle. CDR3 nucleotide sequence: TGTGCCAGCAGCCCCCGAACGCAGGGTATGGTTACTCGGAATGAGCAGTTCTTC. Its protein product is CASSPRTQGMVTRNEQFF. Supplemented by reference TRBV11-2 and TRBJ2-1, the full variable domain reads EAGVAQSPRYKIIEKRQSVAFWCNPISGHATLYWYQQILGQGPKLLIQFQNNGVVDDSQLPKDRFSAERLKGVDSTLKIQPAKLEDSAVYLCASSPRTQGMVTRNEQFFGPGTRLTVL.

The V gene is TRBV30, the J gene TRBJ2-7; D is unresolved. Trimming removed 2 bases from V and 6 bases from J, with 23 bases in between. This CDR3 comprises 16 residues. The germline V gene has CDR1 GTSNPN and CDR2 SVGIG (reference sequence). CDR3 sequence (DNA): TGTGCCTGGAGTCAACCCAGGACGGAATGGTCCACCGAGCAGTACTTC. Translating gives CAWSQPRTEWSTEQYF. The variable domain in full, with the rest retrieved from reference TRBV30 and TRBJ2-7, is SQTIHQWPATLVQPVGSPLSLECTVEGTSNPNLYWYRQAAGRGLQLLFYSVGIGQISSEVPQNLSASRPQDRQFILSSKKLLLSDSGFYLCAWSQPRTEWSTEQYFGPGTRLTVT.

The V call is TRBV6-1, the J call TRBJ1-1, with D hard to call. CDR1 is MNHNS, CDR2 SASEGT, per germline. Deletions cut 2 bases from V and 1 base from J, with 8 bases between. The CDR3 is 14 amino acids. The CDR3 bases are TGTGCCAGCAGTGAAAGGGAGTCGAACACTGAAGCTTTCTTT. This sequence encodes CASSERESNTEAFF.

The table lists this clone with a count of one. The chain couples TRBV14 to TRBJ2-5; 9 bases are a match to TRBD1. The V gene's germline CDR1 is SGHDN and CDR2 FVKESK. The length of the CDR3 is 15 residues. The ends lost 4 bases at V and 6 bases at J; junction bases unmatched: 9. CDR3 protein: CASSPGTGFAQTQYF. DNA of the CDR3: TGTGCCAGCAGCCCAGGGACAGGGTTTGCTCAGACCCAGTACTTC.

This clone was seen just once. V and J are TRBV10-1 and TRBJ2-7, with 7 bases aligning to TRBD2. Germline V CDR1 and CDR2: WNHNN, SYGVQD (reference sequence). The CDR3 runs to 14 residues. The junction had 6 bases not matched to a gene; V was cut back by 2 bases and J by 5 bases. The CDR3 here is CASSEGRVRDEQYF. DNA for the CDR3: TGCGCCAGCAGTGAGGGGAGGGTCAGGGACGAGCAGTACTTC.

The J gene is TRBJ1-2, the V gene TRBV6-1, with TRBD1 identical over 7 bases. The CDR3 has 16 amino acids. V gave up 4 bases and J gave up 4 bases; unmatched junction bases: 12. Germline V CDR1 and CDR2: MNHNS, SASEGT. CDR3 DNA sequence: TGTGCCAGCAGTGCGGACGGGCCCCAGGGGGTCTATGGCTACACCTTC. Protein product: CASSADGPQGVYGYTF.

CDR3 DNA: TGTGCCAGCAATTTGGGGGACTATGGCTACACCTTC. This encodes CASNLGDYGYTF. The V call is TRBV2, the J call TRBJ1-2; TRBD1 is a possible D gene (5 bases). CDR3 length equals 12 residues. V lost 7 bases and J 3 bases, leaving 9 bases between the germline ends. Germline loops: CDR1 SNHLY, CDR2 FYNNEI.

About this clone: Other DNA sequences in this specimen translate into the identical CDR3. The V call is TRBV18, the J call TRBJ2-5; no clear D gene. The CDR3 loop spans 13 amino acids. V was pared by 2 bases and J by 1 base, with 5 bases between. CDR1 is KGHSH and CDR2 is LQKENI in the germline V gene. CDR3 coding DNA: TGTGCCAGCTCACCAGGGCGCCAAGAGACCCAGTACTTC. Translated, it gives CASSPGRQETQYF.

CDR3 loop: CASSLGQETDTQYF. CDR3 in DNA: TGCGCCAGCAGCTTAGGGCAGGAAACAGATACGCAGTATTTT. The chain carries TRBV5-1 and TRBJ2-3; D remains unclear. CDR1 and CDR2 (germline): SGHRS, YFSETQ. Trimming removed 2 bases from V and 3 bases from J, with 10 bases in between. The CDR3 has 14 amino acids.

The chain couples TRBV30 to TRBJ1-1; possible D gene TRBD1, 5 bases. CDR3 length: 12 amino acids. With 6 bases removed from V and 5 bases from J, the gap between germline ends came to 13 bases. The germline gives CDR1 GTSNPN, CDR2 SVGIG (reference sequence). The CDR3 DNA reads TGTGCCTGCCGGCCAGGGTGGACTGAAGCTTTCTTT. Translating it yields CACRPGWTEAFF. Filled out from reference TRBV30 and TRBJ1-1, the complete variable domain reads SQTIHQWPATLVQPVGSPLSLECTVEGTSNPNLYWYRQAAGRGLQLLFYSVGIGQISSEVPQNLSASRPQDRQFILSSKKLLLSDSGFYLCACRPGWTEAFFGQGTRLTVV.

The rearrangement uses TRBV5-1 and TRBJ2-2; 14 nucleotides agree with TRBD2. The CDR3 covers 15 residues. Germline CDR1 SGHRS, CDR2 YFSETQ. Germline trimming cut 4 bases from V and 6 bases from J; bases unmatched to any gene: 2. This CDR3 is CASSQGLAGAGELFF. CDR3 nucleotides: TGCGCCAGCAGCCAGGGACTAGCGGGAGCCGGGGAGCTGTTTTTT.